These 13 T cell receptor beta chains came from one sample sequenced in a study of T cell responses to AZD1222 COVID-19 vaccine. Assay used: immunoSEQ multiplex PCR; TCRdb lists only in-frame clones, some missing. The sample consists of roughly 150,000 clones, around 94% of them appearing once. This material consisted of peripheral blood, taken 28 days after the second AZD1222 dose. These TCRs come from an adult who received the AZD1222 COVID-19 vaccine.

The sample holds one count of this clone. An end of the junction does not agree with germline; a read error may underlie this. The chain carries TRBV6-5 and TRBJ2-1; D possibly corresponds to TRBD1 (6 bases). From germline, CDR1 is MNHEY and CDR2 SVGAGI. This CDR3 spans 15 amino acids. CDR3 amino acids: CASSLGGLSSNEQFF. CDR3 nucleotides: TGTGCCAGCAGTTTAGGGGGTCTTTCCTCCAATGAGCAGTTCTTC.

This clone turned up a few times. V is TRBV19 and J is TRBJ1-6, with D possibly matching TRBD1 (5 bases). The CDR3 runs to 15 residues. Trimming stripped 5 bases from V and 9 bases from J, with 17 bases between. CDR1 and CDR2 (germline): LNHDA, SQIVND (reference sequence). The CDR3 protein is CASSLGQGFRSPLHF. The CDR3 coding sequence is TGTGCCAGTAGTCTCGGCCAGGGCTTTCGTTCACCCCTCCACTTT.

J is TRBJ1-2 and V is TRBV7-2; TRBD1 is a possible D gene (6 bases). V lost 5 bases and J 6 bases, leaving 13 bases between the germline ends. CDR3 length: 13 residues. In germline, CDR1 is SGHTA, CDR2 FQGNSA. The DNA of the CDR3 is TGTGCCAGCAGCCCCGCGGGGGCTAATGGCTACACCTTC. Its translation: CASSPAGANGYTF.

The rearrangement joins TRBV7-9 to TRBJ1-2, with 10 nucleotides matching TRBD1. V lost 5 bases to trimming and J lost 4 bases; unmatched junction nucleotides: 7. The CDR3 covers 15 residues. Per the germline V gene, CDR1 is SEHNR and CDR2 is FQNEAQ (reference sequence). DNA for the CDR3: TGTGCCAGCAGCCCCGGACAGGGGGGCCGCTATGGCTACACCTTC. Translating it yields CASSPGQGGRYGYTF.

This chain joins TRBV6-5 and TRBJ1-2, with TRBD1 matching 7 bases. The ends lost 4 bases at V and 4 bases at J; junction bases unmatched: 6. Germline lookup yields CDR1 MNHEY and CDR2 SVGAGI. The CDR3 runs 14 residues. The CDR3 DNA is TGTGCCAGCAGTTCCGACAGGGAGACCTATGGCTACACCTTC. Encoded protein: CASSSDRETYGYTF.

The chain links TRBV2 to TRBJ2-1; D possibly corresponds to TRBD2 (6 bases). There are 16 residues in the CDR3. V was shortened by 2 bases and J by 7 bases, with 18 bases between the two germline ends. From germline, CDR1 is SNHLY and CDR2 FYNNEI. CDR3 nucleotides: TGTGCCAGCAGTGAAATAGGCGGGCTAGCGTATAATGAGCAGTTCTTC. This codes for CASSEIGGLAYNEQFF.

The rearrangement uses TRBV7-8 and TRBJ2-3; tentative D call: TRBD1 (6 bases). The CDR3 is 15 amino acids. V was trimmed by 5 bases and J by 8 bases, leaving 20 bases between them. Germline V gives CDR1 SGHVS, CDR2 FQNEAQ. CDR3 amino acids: CASSPPGTKFGTQYF. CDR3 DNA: TGTGCCAGCAGCCCACCCGGGACAAAATTTGGTACGCAGTATTTT.

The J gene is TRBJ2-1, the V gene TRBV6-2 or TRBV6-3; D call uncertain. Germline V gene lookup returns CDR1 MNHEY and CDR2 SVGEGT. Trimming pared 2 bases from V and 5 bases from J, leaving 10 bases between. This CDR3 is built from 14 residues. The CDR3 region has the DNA TGTGCCAGCAGTTACCCTTATGTCAACAATGAGCAGTTCTTC. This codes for CASSYPYVNNEQFF.

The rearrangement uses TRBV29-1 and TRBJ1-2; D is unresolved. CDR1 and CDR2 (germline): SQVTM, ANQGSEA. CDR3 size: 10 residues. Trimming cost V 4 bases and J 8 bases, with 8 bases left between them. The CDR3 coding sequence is TGCAGCGTTGTAGAAGACGGCTACACCTTC. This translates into CSVVEDGYTF.

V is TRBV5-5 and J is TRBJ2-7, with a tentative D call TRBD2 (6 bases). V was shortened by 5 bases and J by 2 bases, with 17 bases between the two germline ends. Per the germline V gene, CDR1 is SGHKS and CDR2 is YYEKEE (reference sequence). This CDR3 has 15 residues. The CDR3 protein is CASSSHGGTAYEQYF. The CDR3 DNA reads TGTGCCAGCAGTTCACATGGGGGGACCGCCTACGAGCAGTACTTC.

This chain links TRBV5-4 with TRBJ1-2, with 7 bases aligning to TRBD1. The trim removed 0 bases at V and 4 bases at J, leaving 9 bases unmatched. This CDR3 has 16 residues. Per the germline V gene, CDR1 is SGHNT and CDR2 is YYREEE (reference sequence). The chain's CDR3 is CASSLGGQQGSYGYTF. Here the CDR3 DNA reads TGTGCCAGCAGCTTGGGGGGGCAACAGGGGAGCTATGGCTACACCTTC.

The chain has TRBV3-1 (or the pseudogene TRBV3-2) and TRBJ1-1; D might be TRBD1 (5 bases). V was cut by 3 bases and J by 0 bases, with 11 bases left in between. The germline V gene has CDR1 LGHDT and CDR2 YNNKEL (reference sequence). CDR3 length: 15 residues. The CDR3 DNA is TGTGCCAGCAGCCACGGACAAGGGATGAACACTGAAGCTTTCTTT. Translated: CASSHGQGMNTEAFF.

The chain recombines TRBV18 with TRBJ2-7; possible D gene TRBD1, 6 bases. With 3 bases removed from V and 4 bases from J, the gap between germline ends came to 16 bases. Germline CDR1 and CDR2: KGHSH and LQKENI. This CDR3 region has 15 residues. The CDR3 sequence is CASSPRPTGLYEQYF. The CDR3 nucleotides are TGTGCCAGCTCACCGCGCCCCACAGGGTTATACGAGCAGTACTTC.